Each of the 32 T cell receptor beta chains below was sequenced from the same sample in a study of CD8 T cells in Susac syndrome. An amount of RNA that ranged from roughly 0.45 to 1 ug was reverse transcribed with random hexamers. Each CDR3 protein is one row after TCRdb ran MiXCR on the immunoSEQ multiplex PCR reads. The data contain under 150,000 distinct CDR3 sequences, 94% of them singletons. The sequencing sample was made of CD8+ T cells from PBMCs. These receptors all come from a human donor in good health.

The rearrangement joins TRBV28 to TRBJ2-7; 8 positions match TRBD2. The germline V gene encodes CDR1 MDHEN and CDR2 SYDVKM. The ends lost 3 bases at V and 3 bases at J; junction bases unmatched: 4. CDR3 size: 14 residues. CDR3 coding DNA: TGTGCCAGCAGTTTGCGGGAGGCCCTCTACGAGCAGTACTTC. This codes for CASSLREALYEQYF.

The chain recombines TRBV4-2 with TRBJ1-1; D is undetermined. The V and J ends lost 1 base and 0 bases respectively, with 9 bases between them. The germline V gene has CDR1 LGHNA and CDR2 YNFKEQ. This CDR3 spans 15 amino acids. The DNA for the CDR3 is TGTGCCAGCAGCCAAGTCGTGAAGGTGAACACTGAAGCTTTCTTT. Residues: CASSQVVKVNTEAFF.

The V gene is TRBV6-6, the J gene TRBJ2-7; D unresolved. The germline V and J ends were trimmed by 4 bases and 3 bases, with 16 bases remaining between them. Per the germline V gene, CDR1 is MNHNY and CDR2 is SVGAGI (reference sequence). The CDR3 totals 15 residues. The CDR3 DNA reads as TGTGCCAGCAGTTCCCCCCGGAGCCCCTTCTACGAGCAGTACTTC. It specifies CASSSPRSPFYEQYF.

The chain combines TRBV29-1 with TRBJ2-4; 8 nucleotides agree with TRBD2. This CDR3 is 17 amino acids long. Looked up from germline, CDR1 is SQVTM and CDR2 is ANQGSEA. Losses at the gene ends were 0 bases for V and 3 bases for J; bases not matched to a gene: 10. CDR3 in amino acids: CSVEDLATSGHKNIQYF. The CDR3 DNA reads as TGCAGCGTTGAAGATCTCGCTACTAGCGGACACAAAAACATTCAGTACTTC.

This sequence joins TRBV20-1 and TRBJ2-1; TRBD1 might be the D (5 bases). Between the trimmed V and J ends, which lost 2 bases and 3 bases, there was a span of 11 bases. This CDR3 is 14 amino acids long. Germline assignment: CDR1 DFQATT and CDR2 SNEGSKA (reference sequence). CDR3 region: CSARSRAGYNEQFF. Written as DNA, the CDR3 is TGCAGTGCTAGATCCAGGGCCGGCTACAATGAGCAGTTCTTC.

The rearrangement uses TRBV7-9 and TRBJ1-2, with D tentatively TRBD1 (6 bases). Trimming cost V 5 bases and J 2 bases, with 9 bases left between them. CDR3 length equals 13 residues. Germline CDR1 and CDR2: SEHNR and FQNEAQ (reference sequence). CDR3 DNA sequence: TGTGCCAGCAGCCACAGGGAAAACTATGGCTACACCTTC. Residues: CASSHRENYGYTF.

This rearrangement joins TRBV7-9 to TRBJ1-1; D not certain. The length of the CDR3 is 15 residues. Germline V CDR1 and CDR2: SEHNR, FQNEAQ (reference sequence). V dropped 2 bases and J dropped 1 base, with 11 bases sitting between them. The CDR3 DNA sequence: TGTGCCAGCAGCTTAATCCGCGGGGAGAACACTGAAGCTTTCTTT. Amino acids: CASSLIRGENTEAFF.

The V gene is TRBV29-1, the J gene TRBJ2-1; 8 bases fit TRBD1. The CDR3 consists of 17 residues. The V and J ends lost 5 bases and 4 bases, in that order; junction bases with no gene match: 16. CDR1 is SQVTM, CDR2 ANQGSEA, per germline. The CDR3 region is CSVQAGGAKRVYNEQFF. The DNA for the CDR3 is TGCAGCGTTCAGGCAGGGGGCGCGAAGCGAGTATACAATGAGCAGTTCTTC.

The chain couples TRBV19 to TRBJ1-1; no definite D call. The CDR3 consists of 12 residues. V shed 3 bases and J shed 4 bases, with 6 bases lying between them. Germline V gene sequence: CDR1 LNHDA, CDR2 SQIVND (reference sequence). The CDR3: CASSILGTEAFF. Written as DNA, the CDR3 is TGTGCCAGTAGTATCTTGGGCACTGAAGCTTTCTTT.

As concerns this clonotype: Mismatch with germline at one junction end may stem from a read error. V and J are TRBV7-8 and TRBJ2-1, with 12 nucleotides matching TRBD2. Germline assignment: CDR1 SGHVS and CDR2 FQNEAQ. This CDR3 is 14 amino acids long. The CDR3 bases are TGTGCCAGCAGTCTAGCGGGAGGGCCGACCGGTTCCCTCTTC. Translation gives CASSLAGGPTGSLF.

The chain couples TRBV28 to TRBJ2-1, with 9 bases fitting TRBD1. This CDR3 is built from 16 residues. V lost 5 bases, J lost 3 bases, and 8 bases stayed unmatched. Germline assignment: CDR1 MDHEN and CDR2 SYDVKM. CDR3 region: CASSPPGQGFYNEQFF. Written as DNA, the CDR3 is TGTGCCAGCAGTCCCCCGGGACAGGGATTCTACAATGAGCAGTTCTTC.

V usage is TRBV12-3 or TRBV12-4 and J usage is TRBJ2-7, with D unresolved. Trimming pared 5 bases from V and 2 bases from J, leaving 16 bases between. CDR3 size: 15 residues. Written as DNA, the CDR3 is TGTGCCAGCAGTCCCCCCGTTGATGCCGCCTACGAGCAGTACTTC. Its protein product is CASSPPVDAAYEQYF.

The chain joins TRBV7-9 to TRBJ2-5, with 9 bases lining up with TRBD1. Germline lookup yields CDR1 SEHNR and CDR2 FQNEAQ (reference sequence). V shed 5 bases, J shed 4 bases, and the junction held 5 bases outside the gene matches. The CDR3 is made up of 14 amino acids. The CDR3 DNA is TGTGCCAGCAGCGGGACAGGGCAGGGAGAGACCCAGTACTTC. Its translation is CASSGTGQGETQYF.

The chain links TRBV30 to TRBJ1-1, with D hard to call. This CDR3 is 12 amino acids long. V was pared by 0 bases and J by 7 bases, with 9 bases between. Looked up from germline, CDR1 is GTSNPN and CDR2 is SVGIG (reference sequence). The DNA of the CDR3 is TGTGCCTGGAGTGTAATCGAGGGTGAAGCTTTCTTT. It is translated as CAWSVIEGEAFF.

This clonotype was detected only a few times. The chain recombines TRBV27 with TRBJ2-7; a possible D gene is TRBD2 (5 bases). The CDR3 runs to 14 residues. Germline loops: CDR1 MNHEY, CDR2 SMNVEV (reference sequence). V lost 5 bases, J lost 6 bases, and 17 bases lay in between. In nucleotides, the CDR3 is TGTGCCAGCAGTCCCGGGTTAGCGCCAGCCGAGCAGTACTTC. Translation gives CASSPGLAPAEQYF.

The CDR3 bases are TGTGCCACCAGTCAATCCAATGAGCAGTTCTTC. As protein: CATSQSNEQFF. The V and J genes are TRBV24-1 and TRBJ2-1; no reliable D call. The V gene lost 6 bases and the J gene lost 6 bases, with 5 bases spanning the gap. The CDR3 loop spans 11 amino acids. The V gene's germline CDR1 is KGHDR and CDR2 SFDVKD.

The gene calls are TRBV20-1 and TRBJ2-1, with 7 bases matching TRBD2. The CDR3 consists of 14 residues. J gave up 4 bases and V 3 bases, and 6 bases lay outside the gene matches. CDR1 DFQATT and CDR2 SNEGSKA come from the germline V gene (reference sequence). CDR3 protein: CSASAVAGYNEQFF. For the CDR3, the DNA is TGCAGTGCTAGTGCGGTAGCGGGTTACAATGAGCAGTTCTTC.

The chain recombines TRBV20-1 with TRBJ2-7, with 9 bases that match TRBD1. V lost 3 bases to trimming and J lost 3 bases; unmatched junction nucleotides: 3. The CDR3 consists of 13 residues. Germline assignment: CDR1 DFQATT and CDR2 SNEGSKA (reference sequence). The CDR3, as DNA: TGCAGTGCTAGGGGGACAGGGCTCTACGAGCAGTACTTC. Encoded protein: CSARGTGLYEQYF.

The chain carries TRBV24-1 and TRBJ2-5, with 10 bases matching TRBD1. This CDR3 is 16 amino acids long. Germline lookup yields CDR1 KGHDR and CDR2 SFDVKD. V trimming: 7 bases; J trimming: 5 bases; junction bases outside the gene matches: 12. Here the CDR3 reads CATSAPGQGISETQYF. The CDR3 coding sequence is TGTGCCACCAGCGCACCGGGACAGGGGATCTCTGAGACCCAGTACTTC.

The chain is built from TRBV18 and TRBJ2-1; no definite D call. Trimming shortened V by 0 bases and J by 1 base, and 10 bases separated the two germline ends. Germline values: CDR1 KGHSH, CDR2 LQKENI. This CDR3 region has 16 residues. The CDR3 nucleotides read TGTGCCAGCTCACCACCATCTCACTCATCCTACAATGAGCAGTTCTTC. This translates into CASSPPSHSSYNEQFF.

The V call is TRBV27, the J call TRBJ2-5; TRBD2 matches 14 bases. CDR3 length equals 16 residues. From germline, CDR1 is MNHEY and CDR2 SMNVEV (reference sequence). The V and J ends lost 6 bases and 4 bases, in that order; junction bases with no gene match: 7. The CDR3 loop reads CASSSGLAGAGETQYF. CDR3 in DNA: TGTGCCAGCAGCTCGGGACTAGCGGGAGCCGGAGAGACCCAGTACTTC.

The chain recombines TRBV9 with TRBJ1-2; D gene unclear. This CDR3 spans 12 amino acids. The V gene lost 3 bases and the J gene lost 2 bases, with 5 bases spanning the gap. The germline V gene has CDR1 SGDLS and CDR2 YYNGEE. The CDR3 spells CASSGPNYGYTF. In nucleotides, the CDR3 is TGTGCCAGCAGCGGCCCGAACTATGGCTACACCTTC.

This chain's CDR3 is CSVEDRTGDGYTF. CDR3 DNA sequence: TGCAGCGTGGAGGACAGGACAGGGGACGGCTACACCTTC. This chain joins TRBV29-1 and TRBJ1-2; 9 positions match TRBD1. The CDR3 has 13 residues. Germline V gene sequence: CDR1 SQVTM, CDR2 ANQGSEA. Trimming removed 6 bases from V and 8 bases from J; junction bases left unmatched: 10.

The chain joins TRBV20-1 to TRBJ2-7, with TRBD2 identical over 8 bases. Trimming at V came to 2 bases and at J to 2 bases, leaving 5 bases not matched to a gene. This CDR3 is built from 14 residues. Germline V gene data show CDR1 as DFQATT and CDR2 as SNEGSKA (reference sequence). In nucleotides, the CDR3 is TGCAGTGCTAGAACCCAGCGGGGGACCTACGAGCAGTACTTC. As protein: CSARTQRGTYEQYF.

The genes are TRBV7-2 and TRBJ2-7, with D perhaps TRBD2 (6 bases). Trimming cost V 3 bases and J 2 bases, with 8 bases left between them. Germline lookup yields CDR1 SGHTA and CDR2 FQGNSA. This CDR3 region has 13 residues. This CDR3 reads CASSFVAAYEQYF. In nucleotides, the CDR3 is TGTGCCAGCAGCTTTGTAGCGGCCTACGAGCAGTACTTC.

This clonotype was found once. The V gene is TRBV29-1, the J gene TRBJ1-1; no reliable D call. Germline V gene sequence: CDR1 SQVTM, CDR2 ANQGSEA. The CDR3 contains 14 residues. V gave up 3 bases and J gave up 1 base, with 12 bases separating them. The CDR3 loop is CSVDLGSANTEAFF. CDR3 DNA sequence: TGCAGCGTTGATTTGGGCTCCGCGAACACTGAAGCTTTCTTT. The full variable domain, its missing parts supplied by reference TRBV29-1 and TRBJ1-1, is SAVISQKPSRDICQRGTSLTIQCQVDSQVTMMFWYRQQPGQSLTLIATANQGSEATYESGFVIDKFPISRPNLTFSTLTVSNMSPEDSSIYLCSVDLGSANTEAFFGQGTRLTVV.

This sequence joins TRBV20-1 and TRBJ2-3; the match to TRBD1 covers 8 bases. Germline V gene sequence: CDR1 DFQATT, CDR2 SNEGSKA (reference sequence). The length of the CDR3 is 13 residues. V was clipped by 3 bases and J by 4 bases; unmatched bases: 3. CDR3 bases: TGCAGTGCTAGGACAGGGGACGCAGATACGCAGTATTTT. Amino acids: CSARTGDADTQYF.

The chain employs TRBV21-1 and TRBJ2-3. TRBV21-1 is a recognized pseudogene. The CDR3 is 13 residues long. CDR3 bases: TGTGCCAGCAGCAAGGACAGTACAGATACGCAGTATTTT. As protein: CASSKDSTDTQYF.

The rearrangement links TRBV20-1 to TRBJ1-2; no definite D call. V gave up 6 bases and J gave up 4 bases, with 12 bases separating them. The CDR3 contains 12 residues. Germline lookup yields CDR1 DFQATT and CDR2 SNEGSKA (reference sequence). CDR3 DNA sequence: TGCAGTGCATCAGACACACCCTATGGCTACACCTTC. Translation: CSASDTPYGYTF.

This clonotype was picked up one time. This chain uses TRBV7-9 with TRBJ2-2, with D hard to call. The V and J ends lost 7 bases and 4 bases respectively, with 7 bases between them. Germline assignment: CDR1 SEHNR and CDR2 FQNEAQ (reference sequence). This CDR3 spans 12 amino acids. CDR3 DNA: TGTGCCAGCATGAAGTCCACCGGGGAGCTGTTTTTT. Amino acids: CASMKSTGELFF.

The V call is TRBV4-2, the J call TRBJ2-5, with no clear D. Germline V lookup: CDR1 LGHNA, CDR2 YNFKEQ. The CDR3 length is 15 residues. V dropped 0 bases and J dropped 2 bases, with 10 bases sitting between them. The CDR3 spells CASSQDSSPQETQYF. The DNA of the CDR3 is TGTGCCAGCAGCCAAGATTCCAGCCCTCAAGAGACCCAGTACTTC.

The CDR3 DNA follows: TGTGCCAGCAGCTTGCGTGGCCAAGAGACCCAGTACTTC. As protein: CASSLRGQETQYF. V and J are TRBV5-6 and TRBJ2-5, with D unresolved. The ends were cut back, 1 base at V and 1 base at J, with 5 bases in the middle. The CDR3 runs to 13 residues. The V gene's germline CDR1 is SGHDT and CDR2 YYEEEE.